The T cell receptor (delta chain) described here comes from a study of γδ T cells in repeated Plasmodium falciparum infection. Across the whole study: Four controlled malaria infections with P. falciparum NF54 spanned around 660 days. Sampling occurred at baseline, pre-infection for selected infections, and 21 days post-infection.

Vgamma9/Vdelta2+ and Vdelta2-negative gammadelta T cells were flow-sorted from PBMC for bulk sequencing. Germline V gene data show CDR1 as GEAIGNYY and CDR2 as EKD. V was shortened by 4 bases and J by 3 bases, with 20 bases between the two germline ends. CDR3 length: 16 amino acids. This clone was counted between two and nine times. One base separates it from a far larger clone, so it is likely a read error. Additional DNA sequences in this sample encode the identical CDR3. Sequencing covered both gamma and delta TCR chains per sample. TCRdb made new clone calls on the multiplex PCR reads using CATT. The data show 75,000 to 95,000 delta-chain clones, approximately 0.96% seen once.

This chain links TRDV2 with TRDJ1; D might be TRDD2 or TRDD3, each matching 5 bases. Germline matching of the DNA provided the J gene here, since TCRdb leaves it blank. The TCR originated in a pool of human donors (malaria-infected and uninfected, not separated). Specimen: gamma-delta T cells from blood. CDR3 sequence (DNA): TGTGCCTGTGAAGGCGGGGGTCCCCCTTCGGCCGATAAACTCATCTTT. It specifies CACEGGGPPSADKLIF.